This record covers a single T cell receptor (beta chain). The ends were cut back, 2 bases at V and 5 bases at J, with 10 bases in the middle. The CDR3 loop spans 14 amino acids. Germline V gives CDR1 SEHNR, CDR2 FQNEAQ (reference sequence). This sample is part of a study of shared clonotypes between healthy human individuals. Repertoires were generated with immunoSEQ multiplex PCR, while TCRdb's copy carries only in-frame clones and drops some. Here the sample spans approximately 980,000 clones, roughly 72% being singletons. The chain couples TRBV7-9 to TRBJ2-1; tentatively, D is TRBD1 or TRBD2 (5 bases each). The source material was memory CD4+ T cells sorted from blood. Subset reported: CD45RA-negative fraction. The source is a young man in good health. The CDR3 DNA is TGTGCCAGCAGCTTATCGGGGACCCACAATGAGCAGTTCTTC. It codes for CASSLSGTHNEQFF.